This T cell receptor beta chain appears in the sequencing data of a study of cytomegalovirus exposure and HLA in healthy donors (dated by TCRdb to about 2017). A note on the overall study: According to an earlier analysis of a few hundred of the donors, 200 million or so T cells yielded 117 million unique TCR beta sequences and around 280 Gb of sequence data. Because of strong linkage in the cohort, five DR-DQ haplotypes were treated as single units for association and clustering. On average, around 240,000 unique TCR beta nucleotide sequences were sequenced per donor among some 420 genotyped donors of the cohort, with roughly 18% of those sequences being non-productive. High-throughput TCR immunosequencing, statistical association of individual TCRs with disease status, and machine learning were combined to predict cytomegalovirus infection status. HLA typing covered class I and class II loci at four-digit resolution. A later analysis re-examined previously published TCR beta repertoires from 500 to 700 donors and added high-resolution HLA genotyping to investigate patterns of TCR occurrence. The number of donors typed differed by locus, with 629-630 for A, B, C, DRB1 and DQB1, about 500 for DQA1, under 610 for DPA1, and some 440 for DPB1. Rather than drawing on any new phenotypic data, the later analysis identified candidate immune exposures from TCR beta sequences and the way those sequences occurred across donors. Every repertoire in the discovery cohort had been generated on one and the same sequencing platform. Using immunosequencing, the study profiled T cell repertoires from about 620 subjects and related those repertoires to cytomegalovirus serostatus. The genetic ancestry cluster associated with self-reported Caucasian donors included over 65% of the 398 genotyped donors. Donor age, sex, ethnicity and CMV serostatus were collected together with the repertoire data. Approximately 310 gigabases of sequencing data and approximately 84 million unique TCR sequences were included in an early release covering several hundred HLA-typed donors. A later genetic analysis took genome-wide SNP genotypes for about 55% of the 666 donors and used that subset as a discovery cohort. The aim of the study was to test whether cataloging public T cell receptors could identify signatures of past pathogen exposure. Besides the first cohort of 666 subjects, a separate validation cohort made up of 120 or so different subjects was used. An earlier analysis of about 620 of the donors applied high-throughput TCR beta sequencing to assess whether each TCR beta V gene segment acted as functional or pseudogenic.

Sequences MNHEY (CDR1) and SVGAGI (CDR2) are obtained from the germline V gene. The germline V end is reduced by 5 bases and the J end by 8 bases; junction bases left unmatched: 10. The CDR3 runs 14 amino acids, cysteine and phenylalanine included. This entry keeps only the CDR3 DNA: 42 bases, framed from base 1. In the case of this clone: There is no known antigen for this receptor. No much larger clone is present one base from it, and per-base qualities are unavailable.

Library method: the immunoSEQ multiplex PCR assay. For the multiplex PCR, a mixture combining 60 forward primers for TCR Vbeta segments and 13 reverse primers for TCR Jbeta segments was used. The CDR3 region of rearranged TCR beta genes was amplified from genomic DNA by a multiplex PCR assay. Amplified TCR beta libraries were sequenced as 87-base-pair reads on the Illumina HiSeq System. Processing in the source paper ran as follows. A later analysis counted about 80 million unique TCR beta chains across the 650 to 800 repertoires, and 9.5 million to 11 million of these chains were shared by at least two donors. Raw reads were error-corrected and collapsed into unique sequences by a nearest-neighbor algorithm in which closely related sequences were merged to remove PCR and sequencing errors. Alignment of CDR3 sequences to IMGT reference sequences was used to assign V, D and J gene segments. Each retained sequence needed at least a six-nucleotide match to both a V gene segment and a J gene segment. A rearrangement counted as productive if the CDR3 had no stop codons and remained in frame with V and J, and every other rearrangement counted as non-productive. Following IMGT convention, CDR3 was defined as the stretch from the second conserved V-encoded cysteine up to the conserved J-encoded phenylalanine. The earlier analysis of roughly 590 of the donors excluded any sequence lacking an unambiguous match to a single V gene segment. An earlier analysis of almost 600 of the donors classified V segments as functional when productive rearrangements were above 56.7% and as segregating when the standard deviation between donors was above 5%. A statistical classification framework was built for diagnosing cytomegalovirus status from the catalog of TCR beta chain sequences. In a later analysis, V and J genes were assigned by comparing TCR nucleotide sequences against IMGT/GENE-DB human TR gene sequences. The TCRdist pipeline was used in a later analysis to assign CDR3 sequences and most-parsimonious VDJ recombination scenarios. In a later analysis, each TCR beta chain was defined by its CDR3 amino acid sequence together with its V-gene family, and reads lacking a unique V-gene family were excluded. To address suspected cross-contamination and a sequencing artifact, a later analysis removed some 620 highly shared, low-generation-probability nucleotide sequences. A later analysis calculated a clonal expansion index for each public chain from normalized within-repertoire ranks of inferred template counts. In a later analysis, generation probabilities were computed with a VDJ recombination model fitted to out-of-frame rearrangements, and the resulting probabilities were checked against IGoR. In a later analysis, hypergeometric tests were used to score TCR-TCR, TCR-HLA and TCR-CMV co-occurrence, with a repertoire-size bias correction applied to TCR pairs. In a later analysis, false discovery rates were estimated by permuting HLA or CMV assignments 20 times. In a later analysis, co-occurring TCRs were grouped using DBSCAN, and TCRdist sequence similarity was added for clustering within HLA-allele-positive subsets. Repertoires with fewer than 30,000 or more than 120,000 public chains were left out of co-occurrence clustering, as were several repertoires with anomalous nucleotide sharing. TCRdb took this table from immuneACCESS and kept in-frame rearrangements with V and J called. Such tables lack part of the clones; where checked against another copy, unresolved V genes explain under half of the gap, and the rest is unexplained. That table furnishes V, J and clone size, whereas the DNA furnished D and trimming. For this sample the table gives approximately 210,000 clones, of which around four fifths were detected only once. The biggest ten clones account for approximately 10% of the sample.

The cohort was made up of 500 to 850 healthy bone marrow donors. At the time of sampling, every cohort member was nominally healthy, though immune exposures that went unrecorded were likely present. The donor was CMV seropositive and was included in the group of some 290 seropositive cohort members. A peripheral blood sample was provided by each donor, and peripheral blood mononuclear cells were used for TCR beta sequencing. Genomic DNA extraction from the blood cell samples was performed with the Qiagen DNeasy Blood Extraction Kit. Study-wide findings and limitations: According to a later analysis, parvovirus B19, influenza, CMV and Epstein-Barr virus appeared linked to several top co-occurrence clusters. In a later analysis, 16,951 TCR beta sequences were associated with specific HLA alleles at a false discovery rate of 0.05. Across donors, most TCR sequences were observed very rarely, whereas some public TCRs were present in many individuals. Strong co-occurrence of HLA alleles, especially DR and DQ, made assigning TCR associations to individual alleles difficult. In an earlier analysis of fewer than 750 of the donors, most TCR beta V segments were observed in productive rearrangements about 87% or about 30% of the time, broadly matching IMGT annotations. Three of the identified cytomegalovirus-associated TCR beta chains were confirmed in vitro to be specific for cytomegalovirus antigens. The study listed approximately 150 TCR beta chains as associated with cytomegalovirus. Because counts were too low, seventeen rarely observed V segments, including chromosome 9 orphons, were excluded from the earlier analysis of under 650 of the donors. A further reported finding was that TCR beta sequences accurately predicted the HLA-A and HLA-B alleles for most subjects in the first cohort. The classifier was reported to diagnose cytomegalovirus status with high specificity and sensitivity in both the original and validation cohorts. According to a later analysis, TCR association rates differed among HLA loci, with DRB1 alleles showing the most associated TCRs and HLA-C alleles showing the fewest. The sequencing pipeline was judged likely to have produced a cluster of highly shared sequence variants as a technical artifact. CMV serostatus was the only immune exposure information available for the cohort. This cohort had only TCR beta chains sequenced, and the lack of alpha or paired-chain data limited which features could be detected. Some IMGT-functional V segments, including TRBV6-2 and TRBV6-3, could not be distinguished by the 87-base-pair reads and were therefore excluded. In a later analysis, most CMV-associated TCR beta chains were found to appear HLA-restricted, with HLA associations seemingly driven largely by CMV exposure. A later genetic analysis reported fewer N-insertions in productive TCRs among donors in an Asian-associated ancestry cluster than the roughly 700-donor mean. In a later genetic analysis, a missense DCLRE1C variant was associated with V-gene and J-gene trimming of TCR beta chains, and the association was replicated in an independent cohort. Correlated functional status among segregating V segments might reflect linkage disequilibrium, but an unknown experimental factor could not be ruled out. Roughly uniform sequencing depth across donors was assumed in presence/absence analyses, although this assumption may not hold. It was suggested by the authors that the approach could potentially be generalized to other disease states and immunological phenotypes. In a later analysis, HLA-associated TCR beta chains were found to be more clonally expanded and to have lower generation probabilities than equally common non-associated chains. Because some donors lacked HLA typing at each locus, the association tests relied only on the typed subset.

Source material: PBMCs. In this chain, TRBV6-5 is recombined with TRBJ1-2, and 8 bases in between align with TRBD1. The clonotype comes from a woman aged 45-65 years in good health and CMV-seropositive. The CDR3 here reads CASSRQGPGGGYTF. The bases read TGTGCCAGCAGTCGACAGGGGCCCGGGGGCGGCTACACCTTC.